What follows describes a single T cell receptor beta chain. The data belong to a study of blood T cells in healthy people across ages. There were at least 5.5 micrograms of total RNA extracted from every sample. Trimming took off 7 bases at V and 3 bases at J, with 15 bases between the two ends. CDR3 length: 14 residues. CDR1 is SGHTS and CDR2 is YDEGEE in the germline V gene. Primed by a sample-barcoded 5' primer and a J-beta primer mix, a second PCR proceeded for roughly 7 to 11 cycles. TCRdb analysed the 5' RACE reads with MiXCR anew, one entry per CDR3 protein. The data show about 1.4 million distinct CDR3 sequences, with approximately 60% seen just once and more than 6% held by the top ten.

Sequenced material: blood. The chain is built from TRBV5-8 and TRBJ2-3, with D unresolved. This TCR derives from a man aged 18 to 29 in good health. The CDR3 protein is CASGFGVVTDTQYF. The CDR3 nucleotides are TGTGCCAGCGGGTTTGGGGTAGTGACAGATACGCAGTATTTT.